A single sample is the source of the 6 T cell receptor beta chains below, sequenced in a study of CD8 T cells in ankylosing spondylitis. One entry per CDR3 protein results from TCRdb running MiXCR on the 5' RACE reads. The sample lists nearly 250,000 distinct CDR3 sequences; under 35% were seen once. The specimen was blood, either unsorted or a sorted T cell fraction (not recorded which). The receptors here all came from a male donor with ankylosing spondylitis or in good health (not recorded which).

This clonotype was seen a few times. V is TRBV10-3 and J is TRBJ2-7; D possibly corresponds to TRBD2 (5 bases). CDR1 is ENHRY, CDR2 SYGVKD, per germline. V lost 6 bases and J 3 bases, leaving 15 bases between the germline ends. CDR3 size: 14 residues. CDR3 in amino acids: CAISPGEGHYEQYF. The CDR3 nucleotides are TGTGCCATCAGCCCAGGTGAGGGCCACTACGAGCAGTACTTC.

The chain couples TRBV12-3 or TRBV12-4 to TRBJ2-1, with D uncertain. Trimming left V 11 bases short and J 9 bases short, with 14 bases between. The length of the CDR3 is 11 residues. The CDR3 DNA sequence: TGTGCCGGCGGAAGTATCAGTGAGCAGTTCTTC. It codes for CAGGSISEQFF.

The rearrangement joins TRBV29-1 to TRBJ2-3; perhaps TRBD2 as D (6 bases). Trimming removed 2 bases at V and 4 bases at J, with 13 bases between. CDR1 and CDR2 (germline): SQVTM, ANQGSEA. CDR3 length: 14 amino acids. The CDR3 bases are TGCAGCGTTGAAAGCGGGCAAGGGGCAGATACGCAGTATTTT. Translated, it gives CSVESGQGADTQYF.

This clonotype occurred a few times. CDR3 protein: CASTPTGSSYNEQFF. CDR3 nucleotide sequence: TGTGCCAGCACCCCAACAGGGAGCTCCTACAATGAGCAGTTCTTC. The chain has TRBV12-3 or TRBV12-4 and TRBJ2-1, with TRBD1 as a possible D gene (6 bases). Trimming removed 7 bases at V and 0 bases at J, with 13 bases between. The CDR3 loop spans 15 amino acids.

The chain recombines TRBV6-4 with TRBJ2-3, with TRBD2 identical over 8 bases. Germline lookup yields CDR1 MRHNA and CDR2 SNTAGT. The CDR3 sequence is 14 residues long. V shed 8 bases and J 3 bases; nucleotides not matched to a gene: 7. CDR3 DNA sequence: TGTGCCAGCGCCTCGGGGGGGAGTACAGATACGCAGTATTTT. Amino acids: CASASGGSTDTQYF.

The rearrangement uses TRBV29-1 and TRBJ1-3; maybe TRBD1 (5 bases). This CDR3 comprises 15 residues. V lost 3 bases to trimming and J lost 0 bases, with 12 bases between them. Germline lookup yields CDR1 SQVTM and CDR2 ANQGSEA. The CDR3: CSVEGGGVSGNTIYF. DNA of the CDR3: TGCAGCGTTGAGGGAGGAGGGGTCTCTGGAAACACCATATATTTT.